Below, 28 T cell receptor beta chains from the same sample are listed, as sequenced in a study of cytomegalovirus exposure and HLA in healthy donors. The PCR used 60 Vbeta and 13 Jbeta primers. The data were produced by immunoSEQ multiplex PCR, yet TCRdb's version contains in-frame clones alone and is incomplete. In the table there are 150,000 to 200,000 clones, roughly 72% of which are singletons. Source material: PBMCs. The receptor set was obtained from a woman in her thirties or forties in good health and CMV-seronegative.

The rearrangement links TRBV11-2 to TRBJ2-7, with D possibly TRBD2 on 7 matching bases. Germline V gene lookup returns CDR1 SGHAT and CDR2 FQNNGV. This CDR3 is built from 15 residues. V was trimmed by 5 bases and J by 5 bases, leaving 19 bases between them. The DNA for the CDR3 is TGTGCCAGCAGCCCGGGGGGCGGGAGTCAGGACGAGCAGTACTTC. It translates to CASSPGGGSQDEQYF. Full variable domain (missing parts from reference TRBV11-2 and TRBJ2-7): EAGVAQSPRYKIIEKRQSVAFWCNPISGHATLYWYQQILGQGPKLLIQFQNNGVVDDSQLPKDRFSAERLKGVDSTLKIQPAKLEDSAVYLCASSPGGGSQDEQYFGPGTRLTVT.

This clone was counted between two and nine times. This chain uses TRBV7-8 with TRBJ1-2; TRBD1 aligns across 8 bases. Trimming took 5 bases from V and 4 from J; bases not matched to a gene: 15. The CDR3 is made up of 17 amino acids. Looked up from germline, CDR1 is SGHVS and CDR2 is FQNEAQ. The CDR3 loop reads CASSPLRTGILLYGYTF. CDR3 nucleotide sequence: TGTGCCAGCAGCCCACTCCGGACAGGGATCCTCCTCTATGGCTACACCTTC.

A note on this clone: Germline and junction disagree at one end, which may indicate a read error. This chain connects TRBV5-1 to TRBJ2-5; 13 bases align to TRBD2. The CDR3 loop spans 18 amino acids. CDR1 is SGHRS, CDR2 YFSETQ, per germline. CDR3 protein: CTSSLAGTSGIIQETQYF. The CDR3 bases are TGCACCAGCAGCTTGGCCGGGACTAGCGGGATCATCCAAGAGACCCAGTACTTC. The full variable domain, its missing parts supplied by reference TRBV5-1 and TRBJ2-5, is KAGVTQTPRYLIKTRGQQVTLSCSPISGHRSVSWYQQTPGQGLQFLFEYFSETQRNKGNFPGRFSGRQFSNSRSEMNVSTLELGDSALYLCTSSLAGTSGIIQETQYFGPGTRLLVL.

V gene TRBV7-9 combines with J gene TRBJ1-1; the match to TRBD1 covers 8 bases. CDR3 length: 14 residues. V was pared by 5 bases and J by 4 bases, with 6 bases of the junction left unmatched. Germline-derived CDR1 and CDR2 are SEHNR and FQNEAQ (reference sequence). As DNA, the CDR3 is TGTGCCAGCAGCCTCGGACAGGGACCCACTGAAGCTTTCTTT. Amino acids: CASSLGQGPTEAFF. Full variable domain (rest looked up from reference TRBV7-9 and TRBJ1-1): DTGVSQNPRHKITKRGQNVTFRCDPISEHNRLYWYRQTLGQGPEFLTYFQNEAQLEKSRLLSDRFSAERPKGSFSTLEIQRTEQGDSAMYLCASSLGQGPTEAFFGQGTRLTVV.

V usage is TRBV29-1 and J usage is TRBJ2-2, with D unclear. V was cut by 8 bases and J by 6 bases, with 13 bases left in between. The length of the CDR3 is 12 residues. Per germline, CDR1 SQVTM and CDR2 ANQGSEA. CDR3 region: CSFQLESGELFF. The CDR3 DNA is TGCAGCTTCCAGCTGGAGTCCGGGGAGCTGTTTTTT.

The table lists this clone with a few counts. The gene calls are TRBV27 and TRBJ2-7, with 7 bases identical to TRBD1. In germline, CDR1 is MNHEY, CDR2 SMNVEV (reference sequence). With 4 bases clipped from V and 0 bases from J, the junction kept 0 bases outside the gene matches. The length of the CDR3 is 13 residues. CDR3 region: CASSWDSSYEQYF. In DNA, the CDR3 is TGTGCCAGCAGTTGGGACAGCTCCTACGAGCAGTACTTC.

The rearrangement uses TRBV6-1 and TRBJ2-7; 10 bases fit TRBD1. This CDR3 comprises 14 residues. Trimming cost V 4 bases and J 2 bases; bases outside gene matches: 2. Germline CDR1 and CDR2: MNHNS and SASEGT. The CDR3, as DNA: TGTGCCAGCAGTGTTGGGACAGGGGCCTACGAGCAGTACTTC. Residues: CASSVGTGAYEQYF.

V is TRBV28 and J is TRBJ2-1; unclear D gene. This CDR3 spans 14 amino acids. Trimming removed 4 bases from V and 0 bases from J, with 7 bases in between. Germline V gene lookup returns CDR1 MDHEN and CDR2 SYDVKM. CDR3 protein: CASSYGSSYNEQFF. CDR3 bases: TGTGCCAGCAGTTACGGGTCCTCCTACAATGAGCAGTTCTTC.

Notes on this clone: In the same sample, other DNA sequences code for this CDR3. The CDR3 loop is CASSSGTSGNNEQFF. The CDR3 bases are TGCGCCAGCAGCTCGGGGACTAGCGGGAACAATGAGCAGTTCTTC. V and J are TRBV5-1 and TRBJ2-1, with TRBD2 identical over 13 bases. Germline CDR1 SGHRS, CDR2 YFSETQ. The CDR3 contains 15 residues. V lost 3 bases to trimming and J lost 5 bases; unmatched junction nucleotides: 2.

The chain recombines TRBV6-6 with TRBJ2-7; 7 nucleotides line up with TRBD1. The junction had 5 bases not matched to a gene; V was cut back by 5 bases and J by 4 bases. CDR1 is MNHNY and CDR2 is SVGAGI in the germline V gene (reference sequence). The CDR3 spans 13 residues. CDR3 in DNA: TGTGCCAGCAGTCCACCGGACAGGTACGAGCAGTACTTC. This translates into CASSPPDRYEQYF.

With respect to this clone: This CDR3 is also generated by other DNA sequences in the sample. V usage is TRBV18 and J usage is TRBJ1-1; maybe TRBD1 (5 bases). Germline assignment: CDR1 KGHSH and CDR2 LQKENI. V was clipped by 5 bases and J by 3 bases, with 10 bases between them. The CDR3 has 13 residues. CDR3 bases: TGTGCCAGCTCATCCGGGGGTGACACTGAAGCTTTCTTT. Residues: CASSSGGDTEAFF.

V usage is TRBV18 and J usage is TRBJ2-5, with D unclear. V shed 5 bases and J shed 1 base, with 8 bases lying between them. Germline V gene sequence: CDR1 KGHSH, CDR2 LQKENI. CDR3 length: 13 amino acids. The CDR3 bases are TGTGCCAGCTCAAGTTCTAGCCAAGAGACCCAGTACTTC. It yields the protein CASSSSSQETQYF.

The gene calls are TRBV6-5 and TRBJ2-3; 9 bases match TRBD1. The CDR3 totals 15 residues. Germline V gene data show CDR1 as MNHEY and CDR2 as SVGAGI. The J segment lost 4 bases and the V segment lost 5 bases, leaving 7 bases of the junction unmatched. CDR3 amino acids: CASSPRTGGADTQYF. The CDR3 coding sequence is TGTGCCAGCAGTCCTCGCACAGGGGGCGCAGATACGCAGTATTTT.

The J gene is TRBJ1-2, the V gene TRBV5-1, with 12 bases that match TRBD1. The CDR3 spans 16 residues. V gave up 5 bases and J gave up 4 bases; unmatched junction bases: 9. The germline V gene has CDR1 SGHRS and CDR2 YFSETQ. The CDR3 spells CASSQIPGQGAYGYTF. In nucleotides, the CDR3 is TGCGCCAGCAGTCAGATCCCGGGACAGGGGGCCTATGGCTACACCTTC.

V is TRBV29-1 and J is TRBJ1-1; TRBD1 might be the D (6 bases). The CDR3 loop spans 10 amino acids. Germline assignment: CDR1 SQVTM and CDR2 ANQGSEA. CDR3 sequence: CRTGTTEAFF. CDR3 DNA sequence: TGCAGAACAGGGACCACTGAAGCTTTCTTT. Supplemented by reference TRBV29-1 and TRBJ1-1, the full variable domain reads SAVISQKPSRDICQRGTSLTIQCQVDSQVTMMFWYRQQPGQSLTLIATANQGSEATYESGFVIDKFPISRPNLTFSTLTVSNMSPEDSSIYLCRTGTTEAFFGQGTRLTVV.

This clone was observed a single time. The chain joins TRBV7-9 to TRBJ1-1; D ambiguous. The CDR3 consists of 15 residues. Germline assignment: CDR1 SEHNR and CDR2 FQNEAQ (reference sequence). V gave up 5 bases and J gave up 5 bases, with 18 bases separating them. As DNA, the CDR3 is TGTGCCAGCAGCGCTCGGGAGGCAGCGGGGACTGAAGCTTTCTTT. Amino acids: CASSAREAAGTEAFF.

DNA of the CDR3: TGTGCCTGGGCGTTACCAGATACGCAGTATTTT. It specifies CAWALPDTQYF. The V and J genes are TRBV30 and TRBJ2-3; D gene uncertain. The CDR3 loop spans 11 amino acids. Germline V lookup: CDR1 GTSNPN, CDR2 SVGIG (reference sequence). V was cut by 5 bases and J by 4 bases, with 7 bases left in between.

This clone was seen more than once but under ten times. The V gene is TRBV6-5, the J gene TRBJ1-1; 10 bases are shared with TRBD1. Trimming at V came to 0 bases and at J to 5 bases, leaving 3 bases not matched to a gene. The CDR3 consists of 15 residues. Germline CDR1 is MNHEY and CDR2 is SVGAGI. The CDR3 here is CASSYSGTGETEAFF. Written as DNA, the CDR3 is TGTGCCAGCAGTTACTCGGGGACAGGGGAAACTGAAGCTTTCTTT.

The V gene is TRBV9, the J gene TRBJ2-1; 8 nucleotides match TRBD2. Trimming at V came to 3 bases and at J to 4 bases, leaving 9 bases not matched to a gene. The CDR3 sequence is 16 residues long. Germline CDR1 reads SGDLS; CDR2 reads YYNGEE. The CDR3 DNA follows: TGTGCCAGCAGCGCGAGTATTAGCGGGACTTACAATGAGCAGTTCTTC. Translating it yields CASSASISGTYNEQFF.

The chain uses TRBV7-2 and TRBJ1-2; TRBD1 agrees at 10 bases. Germline CDR1 reads SGHTA; CDR2 reads FQGNSA. This CDR3 comprises 18 residues. Trimming at V came to 6 bases and at J to 8 bases, leaving 21 bases not matched to a gene. The CDR3 spells CASSPFERGTGDYWGYTF. The CDR3 DNA sequence: TGTGCCAGCAGTCCATTTGAGCGCGGGACAGGGGATTATTGGGGCTACACCTTC.

As to this clone: One junction end disagrees with the germline gene, perhaps due to a read error. The chain has TRBV7-7 and TRBJ2-5; 9 bases align to TRBD1. There are 13 residues in the CDR3. Per germline, CDR1 SSHAT and CDR2 FNYEAQ (reference sequence). DNA for the CDR3: TGTGCTAGCAGAAAGGACAGGGGAAGTACCCAGTACTTC. Protein product: CASRKDRGSTQYF.

Here the CDR3 DNA reads TGTGCCAGCAATAAACAGGGGGTCATCACCGGGGAGCTGTTTTTT. It is translated as CASNKQGVITGELFF. The V and J genes are TRBV6-5 and TRBJ2-2; the match to TRBD1 covers 8 bases. Trimming removed 7 bases from V and 4 bases from J; junction bases left unmatched: 8. Germline CDR1 reads MNHEY; CDR2 reads SVGAGI. This CDR3 region has 15 residues.

The V gene is TRBV2, the J gene TRBJ2-7; 8 bases are shared with TRBD2. Trimming cost V 11 bases and J 6 bases; bases outside gene matches: 12. This CDR3 is built from 13 residues. Germline CDR1 reads SNHLY; CDR2 reads FYNNEI. The CDR3 DNA is TGTGCCGGCTCCGGGACTAGTCGCACCGAGCAGTACTTC. Amino acid sequence: CAGSGTSRTEQYF.

The J gene is TRBJ1-6, the V gene TRBV7-9; TRBD1 might be the D (5 bases). Trimming shortened V by 5 bases and J by 7 bases, and 9 bases separated the two germline ends. The CDR3 sequence is 13 residues long. Germline V gene data show CDR1 as SEHNR and CDR2 as FQNEAQ (reference sequence). This CDR3 is CASSRQMNSPLHF. The CDR3 nucleotides read TGTGCCAGCAGCCGACAGATGAATTCACCCCTCCACTTT.

DNA of the CDR3: TGTGCCAGCAGTTTAGGCGCGTCCATCGGGCGGGAGGGCCGATACGAGCAGTACTTC. Its translation: CASSLGASIGREGRYEQYF. This chain joins TRBV27 and TRBJ2-7; 9 bases line up with TRBD2. V shed 2 bases, J shed 4 bases, and the junction held 18 bases outside the gene matches. This CDR3 spans 19 amino acids. Germline CDR1 reads MNHEY; CDR2 reads SMNVEV (reference sequence).

The V gene is TRBV6-5, the J gene TRBJ2-7, with D uncertain. This CDR3 comprises 15 residues. Trimming cost V 1 base and J 0 bases, with 10 bases left between them. The germline gives CDR1 MNHEY, CDR2 SVGAGI. CDR3 DNA sequence: TGTGCCAGCAGTTACTATGCGGAACCCTCCTACGAGCAGTACTTC. It encodes CASSYYAEPSYEQYF.

The rearrangement joins TRBV5-1 to TRBJ2-3; 8 bases align to TRBD2. This CDR3 comprises 16 residues. V was pared by 5 bases and J by 1 base, with 9 bases of the junction left unmatched. Per germline, CDR1 SGHRS and CDR2 YFSETQ. The DNA of the CDR3 is TGCGCCAGCAGTCGCGCGGGACTAGGGGGCACAGATACGCAGTATTTT. Its translation is CASSRAGLGGTDTQYF.

The chain joins TRBV6-1 to TRBJ1-1; 7 positions agree with TRBD1. CDR3 size: 14 residues. Trimming at V came to 7 bases and at J to 3 bases, leaving 8 bases not matched to a gene. Germline lookup yields CDR1 MNHNS and CDR2 SASEGT. CDR3 DNA sequence: TGTGCCAGCAAGAGGGGGCGCTTCGACACTGAAGCTTTCTTT. Translation gives CASKRGRFDTEAFF.